The rows below give T cell receptor beta chains drawn from one sample of a study of CD8+CD57+ T cells in acquired aplastic anemia. Using its own MiXCR run on the reads, TCRdb lists one record per CDR3 protein. The sample has 200,000 to 250,000 distinct CDR3 sequences; 60% to 80% are singletons. The material sequenced was sorted CD4+, CD8+, or CD8+CD57+ T cells (not recorded which) from PBMCs. These receptors were taken from a human donor with aplastic anemia. Both conserved end residues are part of each CDR3. The D gene is left open where the match is weak. Clone size is given for some rows only: seen once, a few or many times, or a class if the clone is expanded.

D: TRBD2
size: few
V: TRBV5-6
J: TRBJ2-7
DNA: TGTGCCAGCAGCTCCGCCGGGACTAGCGGGAGATACGAGCAGTACTTC
CDR3: CASSSAGTSGRYEQYF

D: TRBD2
size: .
V: TRBV20-1
J: TRBJ2-7
DNA: TGCAGTGCTAGTTGGCCTAGCGGGATCAGAGAGCAGTACTTC
CDR3: CSASWPSGIREQYF

D: .
size: .
V: TRBV24-1
J: TRBJ1-5
DNA: TGTGCCACCAGTCAGGGTGGAGGATCAAATCAGCCCCAGCATTTT
CDR3: CATSQGGGSNQPQHF

D: .
size: many
V: TRBV5-1
J: TRBJ2-2
DNA: TGCGCCAGCAGCTTCAGGGGAACCGGGGAGCTGTTTTTT
CDR3: CASSFRGTGELFF

D: .
size: many
V: TRBV6-4
J: TRBJ1-1
DNA: TGTGCCAGCAGTGTGACGGCGGCGATGAACACTGAAGCTTTCTTT
CDR3: CASSVTAAMNTEAFF

D: .
size: many
V: TRBV4-2
J: TRBJ2-2
DNA: TGTGCCAGCAGCCCTAACACCGGGGAGCTGTTTTTT
CDR3: CASSPNTGELFF

D: .
size: .
V: TRBV15
J: TRBJ1-1
DNA: TGTGCCACCGCATGGACGGAGAACACTGAAGCTTTCTTT
CDR3: CATAWTENTEAFF

D: .
size: .
V: TRBV7-9
J: TRBJ2-2
DNA: TGTGCCAGCAGCTTAGTGGCCCGGTGGTCTCCCGGGGAGCTGTTTTTT
CDR3: CASSLVARWSPGELFF

D: .
size: few
V: TRBV20-1
J: TRBJ1-1
DNA: TGCAGTGCTGGGGGTACTGAAGCTTTCTTT
CDR3: CSAGGTEAFF

D: TRBD1
size: few
V: TRBV15
J: TRBJ1-1
DNA: TGTGCCACCAGCAGCCGACCCCAGACAGGGGGCGTAGCTTTCTTT
CDR3: CATSSRPQTGGVAFF

D: .
size: .
V: TRBV7-2
J: TRBJ1-2
DNA: TGTGCCAGCAGCTCCGACCTTCGTGGCTACACCTTC
CDR3: CASSSDLRGYTF

D: .
size: few
V: TRBV19
J: TRBJ2-5
DNA: TGTGCCAGTAGTATTGGGCAACAAGAGACCCAGTACTTC
CDR3: CASSIGQQETQYF

D: TRBD1
size: .
V: TRBV2
J: TRBJ2-1
DNA: TGTGCCAGCAGCTCCCAGGGGGCAGGCTACAATGAGCAGTTCTTC
CDR3: CASSSQGAGYNEQFF

D: .
size: .
V: TRBV7-3
J: TRBJ2-7
DNA: TGTGCCAGCAGCTTAAGGCCGGACGAGCAGTACTTC
CDR3: CASSLRPDEQYF

D: TRBD1
size: .
V: TRBV5-6
J: TRBJ1-5
DNA: TGTGCCAGCAGCTTACAGGGGCGGCCAAATCAGCCCCAGCATTTT
CDR3: CASSLQGRPNQPQHF

D: .
size: .
V: TRBV5-1
J: TRBJ2-6
DNA: TGCGCCAGCAGCTTGGGCGTAACTGGGGCCAACGTCCTGACTTTC
CDR3: CASSLGVTGANVLTF

D: .
size: .
V: TRBV2
J: TRBJ1-1
DNA: TGTGCCAGCAGTCAGGAGGACACTGAAGCTTTCTTT
CDR3: CASSQEDTEAFF

D: .
size: few
V: TRBV7-8
J: TRBJ1-4
DNA: TGTGCCAGCAGCCAGAGGTTGGGGAAACTGTTTTTT
CDR3: CASSQRLGKLFF

D: .
size: many
V: TRBV6-4
J: TRBJ2-1
DNA: TGTGCCAGCAGTGAGGGCGCACACAATGAGCAGTTCTTC
CDR3: CASSEGAHNEQFF

D: .
size: few
V: TRBV15
J: TRBJ2-7
DNA: TGTGCCACCAGCAGAGAGATGGGGGGACAAGGGCAGTACTTC
CDR3: CATSREMGGQGQYF

D: TRBD1
size: .
V: TRBV7-2
J: TRBJ1-6
DNA: TGTGCCAGCAGCTTACCGGGACAGAGCGGTTCACCCCTCCACTTT
CDR3: CASSLPGQSGSPLHF

D: .
size: .
V: TRBV5-4
J: TRBJ1-2
DNA: TGTGCCAGCAGCTTGGTAGGGGGGCTCGGCTATGGCTACACCTTC
CDR3: CASSLVGGLGYGYTF

D: .
size: .
V: TRBV19
J: TRBJ2-7
DNA: TGTGCCAGTAGCGCTAGCGCTCCCTCCTACGAGCAGTACTTC
CDR3: CASSASAPSYEQYF

D: TRBD2
size: .
V: TRBV24-1
J: TRBJ2-1
DNA: TGTGCCACCAGTGGGGGGGGTGGTCTACACAATGAGCAGTTCTTC
CDR3: CATSGGGGLHNEQFF

D: TRBD2
size: .
V: TRBV10-3
J: TRBJ2-3
DNA: TGTGCCACCAAACCGGGACTAGATGCTTCGGTGGATACGCAGTATTTT
CDR3: CATKPGLDASVDTQYF

D: .
size: few
V: TRBV15
J: TRBJ1-6
DNA: TGTGCCACCAGCAGGGGCAGGGACGATTCACCCCTCCACTTT
CDR3: CATSRGRDDSPLHF

D: .
size: .
V: TRBV25-1
J: TRBJ2-3
DNA: TGTGCCAGCAGTGAAACTAGGAGGAGCACAGATACGCAGTATTTT
CDR3: CASSETRRSTDTQYF

D: .
size: many
V: TRBV6-5
J: TRBJ1-1
DNA: TGTGCCAGCAGTTACTCCCCTGATTGGACTGAAGCTTTCTTT
CDR3: CASSYSPDWTEAFF

D: .
size: .
V: TRBV29-1
J: TRBJ1-2
DNA: TGCAGCGTTGAAGATAGAAGGGTCTATGGCTACACATTC
CDR3: CSVEDRRVYGYTF

D: .
size: once
V: TRBV7-6
J: TRBJ1-2
DNA: TGTGCCAGCAGCTTAACCAGGGAGGGAAATGGCTACACCTTC
CDR3: CASSLTREGNGYTF

D: .
size: .
V: TRBV6-5
J: TRBJ1-1
DNA: TGTGCCAGCAGTTCCCCCGGAGCCAAAAGGGTAGCTTTCTTT
CDR3: CASSSPGAKRVAFF

D: .
size: .
V: TRBV10-3
J: TRBJ2-5
DNA: TGTGCCATCAAGAAGGACCGCCGAGACGGAGAGACCCAGTACTTC
CDR3: CAIKKDRRDGETQYF

D: .
size: .
V: TRBV10-1
J: TRBJ2-1
DNA: TGCGCCAGCAGTGTCTCGGCAACCTCCTACAATGAGCAGTTCTTC
CDR3: CASSVSATSYNEQFF

D: TRBD1
size: .
V: TRBV7-3
J: TRBJ2-5
DNA: TGTGCCAGCAGCGTATTGGGACAGGGCGGACAAGAGACCCAGTACTTC
CDR3: CASSVLGQGGQETQYF

D: .
size: few
V: TRBV15
J: TRBJ2-1
DNA: TGTGCCACCAGCCCTAAGGGGGACCGCTACAATGAGCAGTTCTTC
CDR3: CATSPKGDRYNEQFF

D: TRBD2
size: .
V: TRBV7-2
J: TRBJ2-1
DNA: TGTGCCAGCAGCTTATGGACTAGCGGGGGACACAATGAGCAGTTCTTC
CDR3: CASSLWTSGGHNEQFF

D: TRBD1
size: many
V: TRBV11-2
J: TRBJ2-5
DNA: TGTGCCAGCAGCCCGACAGGGTTCTGGCGATACCCTGAAGAGACCCAGTACTTC
CDR3: CASSPTGFWRYPEETQYF

D: .
size: .
V: TRBV5-1
J: TRBJ2-3
DNA: TGCGCCAGCAGCTTGAACGGGGGCGCCACAGATACGCAGTATTTT
CDR3: CASSLNGGATDTQYF

D: .
size: few
V: TRBV7-3
J: TRBJ2-3
DNA: TGTGCCAGCAGCTTAAATGGGATCACAGATACGCAGTATTTT
CDR3: CASSLNGITDTQYF

D: TRBD1
size: .
V: TRBV10-3
J: TRBJ2-7
DNA: TGTGCCATCAGTGAGTCCGGACAGGGCGTCGGCGAGCAGTACTTC
CDR3: CAISESGQGVGEQYF

D: .
size: .
V: TRBV29-1
J: TRBJ2-3
DNA: TGCAGCGTTCTATGGGGCGGACGCACAGATACGCAGTATTTT
CDR3: CSVLWGGRTDTQYF

D: .
size: few
V: TRBV29-1
J: TRBJ1-1
DNA: TGCAGCGTTAGGGGTGACCCTGAAGCTTTCTTT
CDR3: CSVRGDPEAFF

D: .
size: .
V: TRBV7-8
J: TRBJ2-7
DNA: TGTGCCAGCAGCGTCAGGGCCTACGAGCAGTACTTC
CDR3: CASSVRAYEQYF

D: .
size: .
V: TRBV7-3
J: TRBJ2-7
DNA: TGTGCCAGCAGCTTAACAGGAAAGGGATCCTACGAGCAGTACTTC
CDR3: CASSLTGKGSYEQYF

D: .
size: .
V: TRBV20-1
J: TRBJ1-2
DNA: TGCAGTGCTAGGGTTCCGACAGGAGGCGGCTACACCTTC
CDR3: CSARVPTGGGYTF

D: TRBD1
size: .
V: TRBV5-1
J: TRBJ2-1
DNA: TGCGCCAGCAGCCAGGGACAGGGAGGGGTCAATGAGCAGTTCTTC
CDR3: CASSQGQGGVNEQFF

D: .
size: .
V: TRBV7-3
J: TRBJ1-6
DNA: TGTGCCAGCAGCTTAACCGTTAATTCACCCCTCCACTTT
CDR3: CASSLTVNSPLHF

D: .
size: .
V: TRBV7-2
J: TRBJ2-3
DNA: TGTGCCAGCAGCTTGGGAGGCAACCTAGCAGATACGCAGTATTTT
CDR3: CASSLGGNLADTQYF

D: .
size: few
V: TRBV15
J: TRBJ1-3
DNA: TGTGCCACCAGAGAATCTGGAAACACCATATATTTT
CDR3: CATRESGNTIYF